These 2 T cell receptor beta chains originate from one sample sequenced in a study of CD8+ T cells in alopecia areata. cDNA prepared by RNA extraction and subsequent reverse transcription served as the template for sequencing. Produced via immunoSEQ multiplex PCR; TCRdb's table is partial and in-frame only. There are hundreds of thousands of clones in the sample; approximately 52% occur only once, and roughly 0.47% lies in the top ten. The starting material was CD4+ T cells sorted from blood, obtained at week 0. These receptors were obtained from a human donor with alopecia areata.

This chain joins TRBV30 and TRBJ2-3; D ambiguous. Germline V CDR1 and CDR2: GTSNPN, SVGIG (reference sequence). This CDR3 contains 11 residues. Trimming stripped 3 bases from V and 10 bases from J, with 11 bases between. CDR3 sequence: CAWSLALAQYF. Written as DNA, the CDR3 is TGTGCCTGGAGCTTAGCATTGGCGCAGTATTTT.

The CDR3 nucleotides read TGCGCCAGCAGCCCCGCGGGCTTGGGAGAGCAGTTCTTC. Translating it yields CASSPAGLGEQFF. The chain recombines TRBV4-1 with TRBJ2-1, with D perhaps matching TRBD2 (5 bases). CDR1 and CDR2 from the germline V gene are MGHRA and YSYEKL. This CDR3 contains 13 residues. The V and J ends lost 4 bases and 10 bases respectively, with 14 bases between them.